This TCR beta chain appears in the sequencing data of a study of blood T cell repertoires in COVID-19. Study-wide context: Sample material is recorded as cDNA or gDNA derived from T cells, B-cell-depleted T cells, or PBMCs.

Per the authors' pipeline: Nucleated cell number was recorded as an estimate derived from reference gene primer amplification. Sequenced by immunoSEQ multiplex PCR; TCRdb stores in-frame clones only, minus some. The V and J calls and clone size are taken from that table; D and trimming were inferred from the DNA. The repertoire holds 65,000 to 80,000 clones, with more than 75% as singletons. The sequence was collected from a human donor in a cohort sampled during active COVID-19. The sample comprised peripheral blood.

The CDR3 region has the DNA TGTGCCAGCGATATGCGGGGAGGCACAGATACGCAGTATTTT. Residues: CASDMRGGTDTQYF. This chain uses TRBV2 with TRBJ2-3, with D perhaps TRBD2 (6 bases). V was pared by 8 bases and J by 1 base, with 13 bases between. The CDR3 length is 14 residues. Germline-derived CDR1 and CDR2 are SNHLY and FYNNEI.